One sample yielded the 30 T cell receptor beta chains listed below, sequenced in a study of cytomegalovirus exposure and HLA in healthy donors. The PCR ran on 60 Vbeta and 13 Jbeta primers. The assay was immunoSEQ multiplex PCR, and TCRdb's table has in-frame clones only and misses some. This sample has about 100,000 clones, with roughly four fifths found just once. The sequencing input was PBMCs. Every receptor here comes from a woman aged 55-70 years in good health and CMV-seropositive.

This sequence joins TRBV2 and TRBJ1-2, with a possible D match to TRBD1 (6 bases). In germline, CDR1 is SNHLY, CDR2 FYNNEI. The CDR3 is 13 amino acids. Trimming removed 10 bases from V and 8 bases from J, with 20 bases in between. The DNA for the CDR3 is TGTGCCACAGAGGGGGGGGGAAAATGGGGCTACACCTTC. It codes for CATEGGGKWGYTF.

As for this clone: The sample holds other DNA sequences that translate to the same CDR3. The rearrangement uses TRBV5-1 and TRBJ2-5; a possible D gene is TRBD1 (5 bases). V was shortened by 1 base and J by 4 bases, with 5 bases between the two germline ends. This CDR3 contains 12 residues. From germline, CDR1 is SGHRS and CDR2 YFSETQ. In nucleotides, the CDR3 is TGCGCCAGCAGCTTGAGGGGAGAGACCCAGTACTTC. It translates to CASSLRGETQYF.

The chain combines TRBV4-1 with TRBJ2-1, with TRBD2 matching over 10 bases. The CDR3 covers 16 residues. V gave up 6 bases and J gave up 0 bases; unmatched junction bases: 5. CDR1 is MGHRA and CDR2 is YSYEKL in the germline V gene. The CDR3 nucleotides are TGCGCCAGCAGACCCACTAGCGGGATCTCCTACAATGAGCAGTTCTTC. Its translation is CASRPTSGISYNEQFF.

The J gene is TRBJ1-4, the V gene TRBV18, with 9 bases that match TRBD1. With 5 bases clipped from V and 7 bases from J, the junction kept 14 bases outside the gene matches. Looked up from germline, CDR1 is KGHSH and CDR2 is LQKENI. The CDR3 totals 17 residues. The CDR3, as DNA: TGTGCCAGCTCATCAAAAGCGACACAGGGGGCGGGTGAAAAACTGTTTTTT. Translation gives CASSSKATQGAGEKLFF.

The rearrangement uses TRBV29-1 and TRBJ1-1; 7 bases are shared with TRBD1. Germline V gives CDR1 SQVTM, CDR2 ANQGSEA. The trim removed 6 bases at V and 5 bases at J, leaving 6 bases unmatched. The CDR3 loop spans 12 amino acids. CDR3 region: CSVGQEYTEAFF. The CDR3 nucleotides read TGCAGCGTCGGACAGGAATATACTGAAGCTTTCTTT. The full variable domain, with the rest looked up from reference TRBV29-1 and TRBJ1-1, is SAVISQKPSRDICQRGTSLTIQCQVDSQVTMMFWYRQQPGQSLTLIATANQGSEATYESGFVIDKFPISRPNLTFSTLTVSNMSPEDSSIYLCSVGQEYTEAFFGQGTRLTVV.

CDR3 sequence reads: CASSQEVSGRTEQFF. CDR3 DNA: TGTGCCAGCAGCCAAGAGGTTAGCGGGAGAACTGAGCAGTTCTTC. V is TRBV4-2 and J is TRBJ2-1; 9 bases fit TRBD2. The CDR3 has 15 amino acids. Per germline, CDR1 LGHNA and CDR2 YNFKEQ. The J segment lost 9 bases and the V segment lost 0 bases, leaving 6 bases of the junction unmatched.

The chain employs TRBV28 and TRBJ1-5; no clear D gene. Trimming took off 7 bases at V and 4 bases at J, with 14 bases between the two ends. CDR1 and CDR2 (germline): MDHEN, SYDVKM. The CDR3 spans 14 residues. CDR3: CASNPITENQPQHF. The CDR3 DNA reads TGTGCCAGCAACCCAATCACAGAAAATCAGCCCCAGCATTTT.

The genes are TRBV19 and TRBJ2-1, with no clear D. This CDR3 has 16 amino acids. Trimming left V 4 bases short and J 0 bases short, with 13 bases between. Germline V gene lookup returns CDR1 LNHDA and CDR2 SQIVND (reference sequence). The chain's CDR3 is CASSKGGHGSYNEQFF. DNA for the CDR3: TGTGCCAGTAGTAAAGGCGGTCATGGCTCCTACAATGAGCAGTTCTTC.

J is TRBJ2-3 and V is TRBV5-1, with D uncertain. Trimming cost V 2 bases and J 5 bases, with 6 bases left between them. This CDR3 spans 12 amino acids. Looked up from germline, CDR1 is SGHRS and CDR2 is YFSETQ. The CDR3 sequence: CASSFYLDTQYF. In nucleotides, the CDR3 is TGCGCCAGCAGCTTCTACTTAGATACGCAGTATTTT.

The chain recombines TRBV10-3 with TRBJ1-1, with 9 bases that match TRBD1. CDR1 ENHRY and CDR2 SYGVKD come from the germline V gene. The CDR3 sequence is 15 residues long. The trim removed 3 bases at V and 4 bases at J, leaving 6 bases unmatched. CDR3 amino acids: CAISDPRTGATEAFF. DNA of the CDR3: TGTGCCATCAGTGACCCACGGACAGGGGCCACTGAAGCTTTCTTT.

This chain's CDR3 is CASSQPPGLASQETQYF. CDR3 sequence (DNA): TGCGCCAGCAGCCAACCCCCCGGACTAGCGTCCCAAGAGACCCAGTACTTC. The chain employs TRBV4-1 and TRBJ2-5, with 9 bases lining up with TRBD2. The CDR3 is 17 residues long. Germline assignment: CDR1 MGHRA and CDR2 YSYEKL. Unmatched junction bases numbered 8, after V lost 2 bases and J lost 1 base.

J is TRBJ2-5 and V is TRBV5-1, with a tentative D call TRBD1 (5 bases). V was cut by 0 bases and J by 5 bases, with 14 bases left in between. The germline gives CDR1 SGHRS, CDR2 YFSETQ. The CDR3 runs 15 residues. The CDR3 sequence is CASSLATGSSETQYF. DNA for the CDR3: TGCGCCAGCAGCTTGGCCACAGGAAGTTCGGAGACCCAGTACTTC. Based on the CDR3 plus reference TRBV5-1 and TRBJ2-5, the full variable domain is KAGVTQTPRYLIKTRGQQVTLSCSPISGHRSVSWYQQTPGQGLQFLFEYFSETQRNKGNFPGRFSGRQFSNSRSEMNVSTLELGDSALYLCASSLATGSSETQYFGPGTRLLVL.

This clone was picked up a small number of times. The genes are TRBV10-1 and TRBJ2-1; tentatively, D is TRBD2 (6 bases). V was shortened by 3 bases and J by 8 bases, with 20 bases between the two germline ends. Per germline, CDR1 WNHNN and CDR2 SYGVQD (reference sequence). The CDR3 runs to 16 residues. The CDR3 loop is CASSEARLGLVDEQFF. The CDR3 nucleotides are TGCGCCAGCAGTGAAGCCAGACTAGGCTTGGTGGATGAGCAGTTCTTC.

CDR3 DNA: TGTGCCAGCAGCCGGACAGGGGTGTCTACGAACTATGGCTACACCTTC. This sequence encodes CASSRTGVSTNYGYTF. The chain uses TRBV5-8 and TRBJ1-2; 9 nucleotides agree with TRBD1. V gave up 4 bases and J gave up 2 bases; unmatched junction bases: 9. The CDR3 spans 16 residues. Germline V gives CDR1 SGHTS, CDR2 YDEGEE.

CDR3 amino acids: CSVEDWTGTYEQYF. For the CDR3, the DNA is TGCAGCGTTGAAGATTGGACAGGAACCTACGAGCAGTACTTC. The rearrangement joins TRBV29-1 to TRBJ2-7, with 7 bases matching TRBD1. J was trimmed by 2 bases and V by 0 bases; bases with no gene match: 4. There are 14 residues in the CDR3. Germline CDR1 and CDR2: SQVTM and ANQGSEA.

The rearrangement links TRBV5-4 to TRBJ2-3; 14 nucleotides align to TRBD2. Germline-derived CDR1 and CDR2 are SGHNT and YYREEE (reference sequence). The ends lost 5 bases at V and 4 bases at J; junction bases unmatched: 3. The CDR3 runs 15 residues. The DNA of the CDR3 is TGTGCCAGCAGGCAGACTAGCGGGAGGGCAGATACGCAGTATTTT. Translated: CASRQTSGRADTQYF.

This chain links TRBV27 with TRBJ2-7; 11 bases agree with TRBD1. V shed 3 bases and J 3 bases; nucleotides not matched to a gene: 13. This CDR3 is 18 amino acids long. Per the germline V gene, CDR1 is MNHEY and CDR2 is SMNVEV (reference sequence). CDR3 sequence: CASSFGIKRDRGIYEQYF. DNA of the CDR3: TGTGCCAGCAGTTTCGGCATCAAAAGGGACAGGGGGATCTACGAGCAGTACTTC.

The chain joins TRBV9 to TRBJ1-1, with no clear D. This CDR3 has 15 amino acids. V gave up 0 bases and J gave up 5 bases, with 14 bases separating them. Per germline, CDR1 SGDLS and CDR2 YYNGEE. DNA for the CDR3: TGTGCCAGCAGCGTAGACGGGGAAGGTTATACTGAAGCTTTCTTT. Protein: CASSVDGEGYTEAFF.

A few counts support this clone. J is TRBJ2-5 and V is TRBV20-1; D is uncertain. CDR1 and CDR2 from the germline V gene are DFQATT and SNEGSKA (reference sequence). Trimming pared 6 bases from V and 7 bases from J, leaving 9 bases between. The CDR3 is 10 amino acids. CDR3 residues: CSAPIGTQYF. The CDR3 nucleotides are TGCAGTGCGCCGATCGGGACCCAGTACTTC.

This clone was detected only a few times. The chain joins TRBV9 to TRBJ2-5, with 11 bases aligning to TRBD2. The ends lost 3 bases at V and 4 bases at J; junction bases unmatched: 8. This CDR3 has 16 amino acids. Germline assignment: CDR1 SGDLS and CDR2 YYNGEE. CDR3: CASSAPQGLAGETQYF. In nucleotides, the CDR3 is TGTGCCAGCAGCGCCCCACAAGGACTAGCGGGAGAGACCCAGTACTTC.

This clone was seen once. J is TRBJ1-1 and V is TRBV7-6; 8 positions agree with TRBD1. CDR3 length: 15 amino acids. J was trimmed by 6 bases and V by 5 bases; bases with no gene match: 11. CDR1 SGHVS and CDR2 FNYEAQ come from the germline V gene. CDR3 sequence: CASSPYTGGDAEAFF. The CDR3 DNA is TGTGCCAGCAGCCCATATACAGGGGGGGATGCTGAAGCTTTCTTT.

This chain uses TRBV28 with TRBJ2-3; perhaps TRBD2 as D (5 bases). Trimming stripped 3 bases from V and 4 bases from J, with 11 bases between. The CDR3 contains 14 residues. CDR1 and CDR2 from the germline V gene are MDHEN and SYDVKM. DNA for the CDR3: TGTGCCAGCAGTTTTAATCTAGCCCCAGATACGCAGTATTTT. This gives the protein CASSFNLAPDTQYF.

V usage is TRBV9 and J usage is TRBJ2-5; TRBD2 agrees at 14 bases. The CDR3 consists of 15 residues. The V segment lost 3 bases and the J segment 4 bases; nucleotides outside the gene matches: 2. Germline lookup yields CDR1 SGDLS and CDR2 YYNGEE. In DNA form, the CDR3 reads TGTGCCAGCAGCGCCGGGACTAGCGGGAGAGAGACCCAGTACTTC. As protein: CASSAGTSGRETQYF. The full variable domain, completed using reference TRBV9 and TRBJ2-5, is DSGVTQTPKHLITATGQRVTLRCSPRSGDLSVYWYQQSLDQGLQFLIQYYNGEERAKGNILERFSAQQFPDLHSELNLSSLELGDSALYFCASSAGTSGRETQYFGPGTRLLVL.

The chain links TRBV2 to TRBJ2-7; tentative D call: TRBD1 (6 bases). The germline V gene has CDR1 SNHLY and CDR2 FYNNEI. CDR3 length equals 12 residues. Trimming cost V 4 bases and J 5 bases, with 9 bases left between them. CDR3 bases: TGTGCCAGCAGTGTCAAGGGGGACGAGCAGTACTTC. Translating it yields CASSVKGDEQYF.

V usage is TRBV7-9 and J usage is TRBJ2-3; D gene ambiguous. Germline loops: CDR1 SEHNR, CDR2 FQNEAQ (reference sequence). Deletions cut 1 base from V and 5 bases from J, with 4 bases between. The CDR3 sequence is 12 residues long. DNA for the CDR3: TGTGCCAGCAGCTTAGTCGGAGATACGCAGTATTTT. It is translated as CASSLVGDTQYF.

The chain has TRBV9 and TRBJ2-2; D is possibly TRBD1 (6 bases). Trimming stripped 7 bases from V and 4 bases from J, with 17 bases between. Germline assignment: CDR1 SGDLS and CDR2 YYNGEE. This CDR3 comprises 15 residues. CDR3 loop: CASQGRGPATGELFF. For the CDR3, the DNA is TGTGCCAGCCAGGGGCGAGGGCCGGCCACCGGGGAGCTGTTTTTT.

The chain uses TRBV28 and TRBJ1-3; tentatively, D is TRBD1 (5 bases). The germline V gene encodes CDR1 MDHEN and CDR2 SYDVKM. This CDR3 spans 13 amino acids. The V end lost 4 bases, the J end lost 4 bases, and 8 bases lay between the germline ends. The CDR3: CASSSRTGNTIYF. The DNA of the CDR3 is TGTGCCAGCAGTTCCCGGACAGGAAACACCATATATTTT. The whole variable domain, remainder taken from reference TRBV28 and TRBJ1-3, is DVKVTQSSRYLVKRTGEKVFLECVQDMDHENMFWYRQDPGLGLRLIYFSYDVKMKEKGDIPEGYSVSREKKERFSLILESASTNQTSMYLCASSSRTGNTIYFGEGSWLTVV.

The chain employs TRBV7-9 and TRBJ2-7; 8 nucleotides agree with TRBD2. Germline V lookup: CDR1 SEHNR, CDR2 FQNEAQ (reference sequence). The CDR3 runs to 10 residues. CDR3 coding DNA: TGTTCCGGAACGGGGGGGGAGCAGTACTTC. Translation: CSGTGGEQYF.

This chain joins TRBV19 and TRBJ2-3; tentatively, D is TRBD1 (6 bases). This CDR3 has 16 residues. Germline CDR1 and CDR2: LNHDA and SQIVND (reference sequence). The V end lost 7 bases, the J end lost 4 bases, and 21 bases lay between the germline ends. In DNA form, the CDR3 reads TGTGCCAGTACGGGTAACAGGGAGATCCTCTCAGATACGCAGTATTTT. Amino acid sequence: CASTGNREILSDTQYF.

In nucleotides, the CDR3 is TGTGCCAGTAACAGCCAGGGGGCTAATTCACCCCTCCACTTT. It yields the protein CASNSQGANSPLHF. The genes are TRBV27 and TRBJ1-6, with 8 bases aligning to TRBD1. The ends lost 9 bases at V and 6 bases at J; junction bases unmatched: 7. The CDR3 extends over 14 amino acids. Germline values: CDR1 MNHEY, CDR2 SMNVEV (reference sequence).